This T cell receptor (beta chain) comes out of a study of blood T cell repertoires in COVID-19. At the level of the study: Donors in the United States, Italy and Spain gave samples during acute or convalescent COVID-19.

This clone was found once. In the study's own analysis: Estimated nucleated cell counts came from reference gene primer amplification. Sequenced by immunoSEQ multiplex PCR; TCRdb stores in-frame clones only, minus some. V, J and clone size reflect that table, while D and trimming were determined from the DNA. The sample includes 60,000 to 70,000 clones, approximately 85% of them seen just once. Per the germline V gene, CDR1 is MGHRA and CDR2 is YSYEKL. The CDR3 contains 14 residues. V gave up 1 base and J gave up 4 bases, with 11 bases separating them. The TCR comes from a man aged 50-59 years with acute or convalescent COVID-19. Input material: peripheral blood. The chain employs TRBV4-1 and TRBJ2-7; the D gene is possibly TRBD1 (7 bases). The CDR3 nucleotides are TGCGCCAGCAGCCAAGTCAGGGGGGAGTACGAGCAGTACTTC. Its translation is CASSQVRGEYEQYF.